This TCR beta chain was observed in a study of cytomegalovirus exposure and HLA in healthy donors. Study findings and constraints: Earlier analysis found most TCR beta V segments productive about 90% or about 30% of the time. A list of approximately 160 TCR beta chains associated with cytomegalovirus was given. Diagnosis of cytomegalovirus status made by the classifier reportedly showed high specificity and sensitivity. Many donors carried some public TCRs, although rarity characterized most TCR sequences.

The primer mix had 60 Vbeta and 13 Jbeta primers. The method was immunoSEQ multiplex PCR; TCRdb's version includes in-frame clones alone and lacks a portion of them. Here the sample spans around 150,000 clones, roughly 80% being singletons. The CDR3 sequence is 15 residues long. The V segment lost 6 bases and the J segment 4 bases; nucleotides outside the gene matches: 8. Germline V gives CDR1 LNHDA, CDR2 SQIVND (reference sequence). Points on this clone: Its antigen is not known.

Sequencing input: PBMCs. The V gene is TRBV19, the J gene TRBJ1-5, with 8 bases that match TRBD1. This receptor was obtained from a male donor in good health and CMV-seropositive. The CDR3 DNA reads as TGTGCCAGTAGAACCGGACAGGGAAGGAATCAGCCCCAGCATTTT. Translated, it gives CASRTGQGRNQPQHF.